This T cell receptor beta chain came from a study of blood T cell repertoires in COVID-19. Study context: Acute and convalescent COVID-19 specimens originated in the United States, Italy and Spain. T cells, B-cell-depleted T cells, or PBMCs provided the cDNA or gDNA that served as material.

The CDR3 sequence is 16 residues long. The V end lost 0 bases, the J end lost 5 bases, and 14 bases lay between the germline ends. The germline V gene has CDR1 LGHDT and CDR2 YNNKEL (reference sequence). Individuals drawn from 20 to 25 US areas were roughly 18 to 100 years old. This clone was observed a handful of times. Profiled with immunoSEQ multiplex PCR; TCRdb holds only in-frame clones, not every one. The profile shows a few hundred thousand clones, 80% to 85% of them singletons. Sequencing was performed on PBMCs or T cells enriched from blood (not recorded which). The rearrangement joins TRBV3-1 (or the pseudogene TRBV3-2) to TRBJ1-5, with D possibly matching TRBD1 (6 bases). This sequence originates from a man between 45 and 60 years old who had recovered from COVID-19. In DNA form, the CDR3 reads TGTGCCAGCAGCCAAGATTACAGGGTCGAAGATCAGCCCCAGCATTTT. Translating it yields CASSQDYRVEDQPQHF.